The subject of this entry is one TCR beta chain. Its antigen is undetermined. Libraries were prepared by immunoSEQ multiplex PCR; TCRdb keeps only in-frame clonotypes and omits some of them. There are 200,000 to 250,000 clones in the sample; around 90% occur only once, and approximately 0.99% lies in the top ten. This entry comes from a study of cytomegalovirus exposure and HLA in healthy donors. The donors were members of the 120-subject validation cohort (separate from the approximately 670-subject first cohort). J lost 4 bases, V lost 2 bases, and 8 bases had no gene match. CDR1 and CDR2 from the germline V gene are SEHNR and FQNEAQ (reference sequence). CDR3 length: 16 residues. General study results and limits: In vitro checks showed that a few CMV-associated chains really do target CMV antigens. Cytomegalovirus association was listed for approximately 150 TCR beta chains.

The sample was PBMCs. The receptor comes from a woman between 18 and 30 years old in good health and CMV-seronegative. This sequence joins TRBV7-9 and TRBJ2-7; 10 positions match TRBD2. DNA of the CDR3: TGTGCCAGCAGCTTAATACTAGCGGGACCAGGTTACGAGCAGTACTTC. It specifies CASSLILAGPGYEQYF.